These 27 T cell receptor beta chains came from one sample sequenced in a study of early T cells in non-severe SARS-CoV-2 infection. TCRdb analysed the 5' RACE reads with MiXCR anew, one entry per CDR3 protein. The sample holds 55,000 to 75,000 distinct CDR3 sequences, under 10% seen once. Input material: whole blood. Every receptor here comes from an adult who was a healthcare worker with PCR-confirmed SARS-CoV-2 infection or an uninfected control (not recorded which).

This clonotype was seen more than once but under ten times. The J gene is TRBJ2-1, the V gene TRBV7-9; TRBD2 agrees at 11 bases. Per germline, CDR1 SEHNR and CDR2 FQNEAQ (reference sequence). The CDR3 runs 15 residues. With 1 base clipped from V and 5 bases from J, the junction kept 1 base outside the gene matches. The CDR3 is CASSLVLAGDNEQFF. CDR3 nucleotides: TGTGCCAGCAGCTTAGTACTAGCGGGGGACAATGAGCAGTTCTTC.

This clonotype occurred many times. The chain combines TRBV29-1 with TRBJ1-4; possible D gene TRBD1, 5 bases. The CDR3 is 13 residues long. Trimming stripped 2 bases from V and 8 bases from J, with 12 bases between. CDR1 and CDR2 (germline): SQVTM, ANQGSEA. The CDR3 reads CSVERQGGEKLFF. The CDR3 nucleotides are TGCAGCGTTGAACGGCAGGGCGGAGAAAAACTGTTTTTT.

This clonotype was recorded a few times. The V and J genes are TRBV5-1 and TRBJ2-1; TRBD2 matches at 7 bases. The J segment lost 2 bases and the V segment lost 0 bases, leaving 5 bases of the junction unmatched. This CDR3 contains 16 residues. Germline assignment: CDR1 SGHRS and CDR2 YFSETQ. CDR3 amino acids: CASSLGLAATYNEQFF. CDR3 bases: TGCGCCAGCAGCTTGGGGCTAGCGGCAACCTACAATGAGCAGTTCTTC.

This clonotype came up many times. This CDR3 reads CASSFGQGATEAFF. The CDR3 nucleotides are TGTGCCAGCAGCTTCGGACAGGGGGCGACTGAAGCTTTCTTT. The chain recombines TRBV7-9 with TRBJ1-1; TRBD1 matches at 11 bases. Germline V gene sequence: CDR1 SEHNR, CDR2 FQNEAQ (reference sequence). CDR3 length equals 14 residues. The junction had 2 bases not matched to a gene; V was cut back by 3 bases and J by 5 bases.

In its sample, this clonotype was seen many times. The V gene is TRBV5-1, the J gene TRBJ2-1; 8 bases are shared with TRBD2. The CDR3 loop spans 14 amino acids. Germline values: CDR1 SGHRS, CDR2 YFSETQ. V was pared by 3 bases and J by 6 bases, with 5 bases of the junction left unmatched. CDR3 in amino acids: CASSSSGSGNEQFF. The CDR3 DNA sequence: TGCGCCAGCAGCTCAAGCGGGAGCGGCAATGAGCAGTTCTTC.

This clonotype was detected ten times or more. The chain recombines TRBV29-1 with TRBJ2-7; no firm D call. Between the trimmed V and J ends, which lost 6 bases and 2 bases, there was a span of 11 bases. There are 12 residues in the CDR3. Germline lookup yields CDR1 SQVTM and CDR2 ANQGSEA. DNA of the CDR3: TGCAGCGTGGGTCACGAAACCTACGAGCAGTACTTC. Amino acid sequence: CSVGHETYEQYF.

The J gene is TRBJ2-1, the V gene TRBV28; 10 nucleotides align to TRBD2. CDR1 is MDHEN and CDR2 is SYDVKM in the germline V gene. J was trimmed by 7 bases and V by 10 bases; bases with no gene match: 10. The CDR3 spans 14 residues. CDR3: CATFSTSGVNEQFF. DNA of the CDR3: TGTGCCACCTTCTCTACTAGCGGGGTAAATGAGCAGTTCTTC.

On this clonotype itself: A read error is possible here, since a much larger clone lies one base away. The rearrangement links TRBV9 to TRBJ2-2, with D uncertain. Germline V gene lookup returns CDR1 SGDLS and CDR2 YYNGEE. V dropped 5 bases and J dropped 2 bases, with 4 bases sitting between them. The CDR3 has 12 amino acids. The CDR3 protein is CASSFNTGELFF. The DNA for the CDR3 is TGTGCCAGCAGTTTTAACACCGGGGAGCTGTTTTTT.

V gene TRBV20-1 combines with J gene TRBJ2-7; D perhaps matches TRBD2 (5 bases). CDR3 length: 12 residues. V gave up 4 bases and J gave up 0 bases, with 7 bases separating them. Germline CDR1 and CDR2: DFQATT and SNEGSKA (reference sequence). The CDR3 protein is CSATGSSYEQYF. As DNA, the CDR3 is TGCAGTGCTACGGGGAGCTCCTACGAGCAGTACTTC.

At least ten counts were recorded for this clonotype. The rearrangement uses TRBV14 and TRBJ2-3; D unclear. CDR3 length: 16 amino acids. The V gene's germline CDR1 is SGHDN and CDR2 FVKESK. The germline V and J ends were trimmed by 1 base and 2 bases, with 13 bases remaining between them. The CDR3 sequence is CASSQGARIITDTQYF. CDR3 in DNA: TGTGCCAGCAGCCAAGGAGCCCGAATAATCACAGATACGCAGTATTTT.

This clonotype has only a few counts. The V and J genes are TRBV19 and TRBJ1-4; D call uncertain. This CDR3 contains 15 residues. Trimming left V 5 bases short and J 2 bases short, with 12 bases between. Germline CDR1 and CDR2: LNHDA and SQIVND (reference sequence). The CDR3 DNA reads TGTGCCAGTAGTCCAACACCGGGGACTAATGAAAAACTGTTTTTT. Translation gives CASSPTPGTNEKLFF.

This clonotype is deemed medium-sized. The chain uses TRBV11-2 and TRBJ2-7; perhaps TRBD1 as D (6 bases). The CDR3 contains 17 residues. V dropped 4 bases and J dropped 0 bases, with 19 bases sitting between them. The V gene's germline CDR1 is SGHAT and CDR2 FQNNGV. The CDR3: CASSSAPRGKSSYEQYF. CDR3 coding DNA: TGTGCCAGCAGCTCCGCTCCTAGGGGGAAGAGCTCCTACGAGCAGTACTTC.

This clonotype appeared many times. V is TRBV7-9 and J is TRBJ2-3, with D unclear. CDR1 SEHNR and CDR2 FQNEAQ come from the germline V gene (reference sequence). V was clipped by 4 bases and J by 6 bases, with 20 bases between them. This CDR3 is built from 16 residues. The CDR3 protein is CASSSPGLKLRDTQYF. The CDR3 DNA follows: TGTGCCAGCAGCTCCCCGGGCCTAAAACTGCGGGATACGCAGTATTTT.

There are a few counts of this clonotype. The chain combines TRBV5-1 with TRBJ2-5; either TRBD1 or TRBD2 may fit D (5 bases each). CDR3 length equals 15 residues. V was shortened by 0 bases and J by 3 bases, with 12 bases between the two germline ends. Germline V lookup: CDR1 SGHRS, CDR2 YFSETQ. The CDR3 region has the DNA TGCGCCAGCAGCTTGGGATCGGGACGAGAAGAGACCCAGTACTTC. Amino acids: CASSLGSGREETQYF.

Only a few counts were recorded for this clonotype. The chain carries TRBV30 and TRBJ1-4; D may be TRBD1 (6 bases). The CDR3 totals 15 residues. The V gene's germline CDR1 is GTSNPN and CDR2 SVGIG (reference sequence). V was trimmed by 8 bases and J by 4 bases, leaving 20 bases between them. CDR3 nucleotides: TGTGCCCTACACAGGGAAGGGGGGCTTAATGAAAAACTGTTTTTT. Its protein is CALHREGGLNEKLFF.

This clonotype came up many times. The rearrangement joins TRBV12-3 or TRBV12-4 to TRBJ2-1, with D possibly being TRBD1 (6 bases). CDR3 size: 15 residues. V was trimmed by 6 bases and J by 1 base, leaving 13 bases between them. The DNA for the CDR3 is TGTGCCAGCAGCGGCCAGGGGCCATCCTACAATGAGCAGTTCTTC. Protein: CASSGQGPSYNEQFF.

This clonotype was seen a few times. The chain links TRBV9 to TRBJ2-5; perhaps TRBD2 as D (5 bases). Deletions cut 0 bases from V and 5 bases from J, with 11 bases between. The germline CDR1 and CDR2 sequences are SGDLS and YYNGEE. This CDR3 is built from 14 residues. This CDR3 is CASSVGGFAETQYF. CDR3 nucleotides: TGTGCCAGCAGCGTAGGAGGGTTTGCGGAGACCCAGTACTTC.

This clonotype was counted at least ten times. This chain uses TRBV4-2 with TRBJ2-1; 8 nucleotides agree with TRBD2. Trimming removed 1 base from V and 0 bases from J; junction bases left unmatched: 14. The CDR3 totals 20 residues. CDR1 is LGHNA and CDR2 is YNFKEQ in the germline V gene. CDR3 amino acids: CASSQGPSSGSKHSYNEQFF. CDR3 DNA sequence: TGTGCCAGCAGCCAAGGTCCGTCTAGCGGGTCGAAACACTCCTACAATGAGCAGTTCTTC.

The chain combines TRBV5-1 with TRBJ1-2; D unclear. This CDR3 has 14 residues. The germline V gene has CDR1 SGHRS and CDR2 YFSETQ. The V and J ends lost 4 bases and 5 bases respectively, with 15 bases between them. In DNA, the CDR3 is TGCGCCAGCAGCCCCGGACCGGAGAATTATGGCTACACCTTC. Translation gives CASSPGPENYGYTF. The complete variable domain, with remaining parts taken from reference TRBV5-1 and TRBJ1-2, reads KAGVTQTPRYLIKTRGQQVTLSCSPISGHRSVSWYQQTPGQGLQFLFEYFSETQRNKGNFPGRFSGRQFSNSRSEMNVSTLELGDSALYLCASSPGPENYGYTFGSGTRLTVV.

CDR3 bases: TGTGCCAGTAGTATCTCGGGGGCGCAGAGCAATCAGCCCCAGCATTTT. This codes for CASSISGAQSNQPQHF. The chain recombines TRBV19 with TRBJ1-5; tentative D call: TRBD1 (6 bases). From germline, CDR1 is LNHDA and CDR2 SQIVND (reference sequence). The germline V and J ends were trimmed by 3 bases and 1 base, with 13 bases remaining between them. CDR3 length: 16 residues.

This chain joins TRBV20-1 and TRBJ2-5, with TRBD1 matching over 7 bases. The CDR3 consists of 12 residues. Germline lookup yields CDR1 DFQATT and CDR2 SNEGSKA (reference sequence). Trimming at V came to 8 bases and at J to 1 base, leaving 4 bases not matched to a gene. In DNA, the CDR3 is TGCAGTCTTGACAGGGCCCAAGAGACCCAGTACTTC. Translation gives CSLDRAQETQYF.

There are a few counts of this clonotype. The rearrangement joins TRBV25-1 to TRBJ1-1; TRBD1 is a possible D gene (6 bases). Trimming removed 6 bases from V and 0 bases from J, with 17 bases in between. CDR3 length equals 16 residues. Germline CDR1 MGHDK, CDR2 SYGVNS. In DNA form, the CDR3 reads TGTGCCAGCAGGGGGCCTAGGACAGAAATGAACACTGAAGCTTTCTTT. It is translated as CASRGPRTEMNTEAFF.

The rearrangement uses TRBV4-1 and TRBJ2-7; D unresolved. The V end lost 4 bases, the J end lost 7 bases, and 11 bases lay between the germline ends. This CDR3 region has 12 residues. Germline CDR1 and CDR2: MGHRA and YSYEKL. The CDR3, as DNA: TGCGCCAGCAGCCCTAACCCCCAGGAGCAGTACTTC. It codes for CASSPNPQEQYF.

This clonotype was seen only a few times. V gene TRBV29-1 combines with J gene TRBJ2-1; possibly TRBD2 for D (5 bases). There are 13 residues in the CDR3. CDR1 SQVTM and CDR2 ANQGSEA come from the germline V gene. The ends were cut back, 6 bases at V and 0 bases at J, with 9 bases in the middle. The chain's CDR3 is CSVDLSSYNEQFF. DNA for the CDR3: TGCAGCGTGGACTTGAGCTCCTACAATGAGCAGTTCTTC.

This clonotype was counted many times. The chain combines TRBV28 with TRBJ2-1; D perhaps matches TRBD2 (6 bases). The V gene lost 3 bases and the J gene lost 10 bases, with 13 bases spanning the gap. Germline values: CDR1 MDHEN, CDR2 SYDVKM. The length of the CDR3 is 13 residues. CDR3 residues: CASSFGYRGEQFF. As DNA, the CDR3 is TGTGCCAGCAGTTTTGGGTACCGGGGGGAGCAGTTCTTC.

This clonotype was seen more than once but under ten times. The chain recombines TRBV21-1 with TRBJ2-7; whether TRBD1, the table's D call, matches the DNA was not checked. TRBV21-1 is termed a pseudogene. The CDR3 sequence is 14 residues long. CDR3 DNA: TGTGCCAGCAGGGACAGGGGCGGACTGGAAGAGCAGTACTTC. It is translated as CASRDRGGLEEQYF.

The chain carries TRBV7-3 and TRBJ2-5; 13 bases agree with TRBD2. This CDR3 comprises 15 residues. The junction had 1 base not matched to a gene; V was cut back by 4 bases and J by 2 bases. The germline CDR1 and CDR2 sequences are SGHTA and FQGTGA. CDR3 amino acids: CASSSGLAGQETQYF. The CDR3 DNA sequence: TGTGCCAGCAGCTCGGGACTAGCGGGACAAGAGACCCAGTACTTC.